The T cell receptor (beta chain) under discussion was sequenced for a study of cytomegalovirus exposure and HLA in healthy donors. The overall study: Tens of millions of unique TCRs from HLA-typed donors were held in an early data release. General study findings and limits: Rarity marked most TCR sequences, yet some public TCRs occurred in many donors.

In its sample, this clone was seen a few times. Its antigen remains unknown. The length of the CDR3 is 14 residues. The V and J ends lost 8 bases and 3 bases respectively, with 15 bases between them. Per germline, CDR1 MDHEN and CDR2 SYDVKM. The PCR made use of 60 Vbeta and 13 Jbeta primers. Per the study methods: Counted up in a later analysis, unique TCR beta chains came to some 75 million, with around 12 million shared. Profiling relied on immunoSEQ multiplex PCR, and the TCRdb table lists in-frame clones only, not all of them. For V, J and clone size, that table is used; D and trimming come from the DNA. The sample holds under 200,000 clones, more than 70% seen once.

The receptor's source is a male donor in good health and CMV-seropositive. This chain links TRBV28 with TRBJ2-3; D is possibly TRBD2 (6 bases). Sample: PBMCs. In DNA, the CDR3 is TGTGCCAGCCGTGGGGAAAGCGGGACAGATACGCAGTATTTT. Amino acids: CASRGESGTDTQYF.